This T cell receptor beta chain was sequenced for a study of OX40 agonist ivuxolimab in advanced cancers. Produced via immunoSEQ multiplex PCR; TCRdb's table is partial and in-frame only. Of tens of thousands of clones listed, approximately 81% are singletons. In germline, CDR1 is MDHEN, CDR2 SYDVKM. The V and J ends lost 3 bases and 1 base respectively, with 10 bases between them. The CDR3 covers 15 residues. The rearrangement joins TRBV28 to TRBJ1-3, with D maybe TRBD1 (5 bases). The sample here was CD4+ or CD8+ T cells sorted from blood, taken in a trial of the OX40 agonist ivuxolimab. The receptor's source is an adult with an advanced solid tumor such as melanoma, head and neck, liver or kidney cancer. As DNA, the CDR3 is TGTGCCAGCAGTTTCGGGGGAGGTTCTGGAAACACCATATATTTT. Protein: CASSFGGGSGNTIYF.